The rows below give T cell receptor beta chains drawn from one sample of a study of Graves' ophthalmopathy and Graves' hyperthyroidism. TCRdb fed the multiplex PCR reads into MiXCR, producing one record per CDR3 protein. The data show 450,000 to 600,000 distinct CDR3 sequences, with 39% seen just once and about 4% held by the top ten. Specimen: peripheral blood or thyroid tissue (not recorded which). The receptors come from an adult man with Graves' hyperthyroidism. The CDR3 runs from the conserved cysteine through the conserved F or W. The D gene is left open where the match is weak. Clone size is shown for a subset of rows, as once, few, many or a class of expanded clone.

>TRBJ1-5|TRBV28|.|few
CASRHRGLDSNQPQHF
TGTGCCAGCAGACACCGGGGGTTAGATAGCAATCAGCCCCAGCATTTT
>TRBJ2-3|TRBV9|.|.
CASSVGPNLGSDTQYF
TGTGCCAGCAGCGTAGGACCTAATCTGGGATCAGATACGCAGTATTTT
>TRBJ2-7|TRBV13|.|many
CASSFNAATGNEQYF
TGTGCCAGCAGCTTTAACGCCGCGACCGGGAACGAGCAGTACTTC
>TRBJ2-1|TRBV5-1|.|.
CASSLGDDAYNEQFF
TGCGCCAGCAGCCTAGGGGACGACGCCTACAATGAGCAGTTCTTC
>TRBJ1-2|TRBV7-9|.|many
CASSLEGDYGYTF
TGTGCCAGCAGCTTGGAAGGGGACTATGGCTACACCTTC
>TRBJ1-1|TRBV20-1|.|many
CSASSLNTEAFF
TGCAGTGCTAGTTCGCTGAACACTGAAGCTTTCTTT
>TRBJ2-7|TRBV29-1|.|many
CSVAGEKGYEQYF
TGCAGCGTTGCGGGAGAGAAGGGCTACGAGCAGTACTTC
>TRBJ1-3|TRBV10-3|.|.
CAISFYGVAGNTIYF
TGTGCCATCAGTTTTTATGGGGTCGCTGGAAACACCATATATTTT
>TRBJ2-3|TRBV7-9|.|.
CASSTQTAASTDTQYF
TGTGCCAGCAGTACCCAAACCGCGGCAAGCACAGATACGCAGTATTTT
>TRBJ2-5|TRBV27|.|many
CASSTRQETQYF
TGTGCCAGCAGTACTCGCCAAGAGACCCAGTACTTC
>TRBJ1-1|TRBV6-5|.|many
CASRHFGLNTEAFF
TGTGCCAGCAGACATTTCGGGCTGAACACTGAAGCTTTCTTT
>TRBJ1-5|TRBV7-6|TRBD1|many
CASSRAGGMDQPQHF
TGTGCCAGCAGCCGGGCAGGGGGCATGGATCAGCCCCAGCATTTT
>TRBJ1-3|TRBV2|.|many
CASTWGRTSGNTIYF
TGTGCCAGCACCTGGGGACGGACCTCTGGAAACACCATATATTTT
>TRBJ1-2|TRBV4-1|TRBD1|.
CAGSQRDRPAGYGYTF
TGCGCCGGCAGCCAAAGGGACAGACCGGCCGGCTATGGCTACACCTTC
>TRBJ1-6|TRBV25-1|.|.
CASTSILGGSSYNSPLHF
.
>TRBJ2-3|TRBV7-3|.|.
CASSLERPLSTDTQYF
TGTGCCAGCAGCCTAGAACGGCCCCTATCCACAGATACGCAGTATTTT
>TRBJ1-3|TRBV3-1|.|.
CASSHRQSSGNTIYF
TGTGCCAGCAGCCATCGACAGAGCTCTGGAAACACCATATATTTT
>TRBJ2-3|TRBV7-8|.|few
CAPGRGRETDTQYF
TGTGCCCCAGGCCGGGGTCGAGAGACAGATACGCAGTATTTT
>TRBJ2-5|TRBV7-3|.|many
CASSLSMGETQYF
TGTGCCAGCAGCCTCTCTATGGGGGAGACCCAGTACTTC
>TRBJ1-6|TRBV20-1|.|.
CSVQEGGNSPLHF
TGCAGTGTTCAGGAGGGTGGTAATTCACCCCTCCACTTT
>TRBJ1-1|TRBV29-1|.|once
CSLGIGSTEAFF
TGCAGCTTGGGAATTGGGAGCACTGAAGCTTTCTTT
>TRBJ1-2|TRBV7-9|TRBD1|.
CASSARQGLRGYTF
TGTGCCAGCAGCGCCCGACAGGGTCTGCGGGGCTACACCTTC
>TRBJ2-1|TRBV20-1|TRBD2|.
CSASTGGPYNEQFF
TGCAGTGCTAGTACGGGAGGTCCCTACAATGAGCAGTTCTTC
>TRBJ2-2|TRBV20-1|.|.
CSARTGSGTGELVF
TGCAGTGCTAGAACAGGGTCGGGCACCGGGGAGCTGGTTTTT
>TRBJ1-5|TRBV7-9|.|.
CASSQEAASSLNQPQHF
TGTGCCAGCAGCCAAGAGGCGGCGAGTTCCCTCAATCAGCCCCAGCATTTT
>TRBJ2-2|TRBV20-1|.|many
CSAGPPTGSGELFF
TGCAGTGCTGGGCCACCTACAGGGTCCGGGGAGCTGTTTTTT